This TCR beta chain was sequenced during a study of cytomegalovirus exposure and HLA in healthy donors. Regarding the study as a whole: In a later analysis, TCR beta V- and J-gene trimming was associated with a missense DCLRE1C variant. The study put 150 to 200 TCR beta chains on its list as cytomegalovirus-associated. Excluded: some indistinguishable V segments such as TRBV6-2 and TRBV6-3. According to a later analysis, donors in an Asian-associated ancestry cluster reportedly had fewer N-insertions than the approximately 730-donor mean.

The germline CDR1 and CDR2 sequences are LNHDA and SQIVND (reference sequence). Trimming removed 7 bases at V and 5 bases at J, with 15 bases between. The length of the CDR3 is 14 residues. This clone was recorded only once. What it binds is not known. PCR amplification relied on 60 Vbeta primers (plus 13 Jbeta primers). The data were produced by immunoSEQ multiplex PCR, yet TCRdb's version contains in-frame clones alone and is incomplete. Of tens of thousands of clones listed, about 77% are singletons. This receptor was obtained from a male donor in good health and CMV-seropositive. The chain joins TRBV19 to TRBJ2-1, with D possibly TRBD2 on 6 matching bases. The sequenced sample was PBMCs. The CDR3 DNA sequence: TGTGCCAGTAAGCCGGGCGGGACCAACAATGAGCAGTTCTTC. It is translated as CASKPGGTNNEQFF.